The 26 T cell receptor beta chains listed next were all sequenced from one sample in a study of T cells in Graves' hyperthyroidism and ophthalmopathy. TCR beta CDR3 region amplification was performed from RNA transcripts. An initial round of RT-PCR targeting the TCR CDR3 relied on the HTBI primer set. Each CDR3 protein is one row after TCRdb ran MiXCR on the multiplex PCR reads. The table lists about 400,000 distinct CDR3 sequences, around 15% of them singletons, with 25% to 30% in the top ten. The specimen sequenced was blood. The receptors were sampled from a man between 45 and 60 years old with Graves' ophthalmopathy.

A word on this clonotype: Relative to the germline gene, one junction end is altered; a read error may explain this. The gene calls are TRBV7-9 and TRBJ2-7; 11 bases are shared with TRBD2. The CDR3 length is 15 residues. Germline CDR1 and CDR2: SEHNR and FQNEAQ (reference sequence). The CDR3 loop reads CVSSSGTSGNYEQYF. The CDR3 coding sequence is TGTGTCAGCAGCTCGGGGACTAGCGGAAACTACGAGCAGTACTTC.

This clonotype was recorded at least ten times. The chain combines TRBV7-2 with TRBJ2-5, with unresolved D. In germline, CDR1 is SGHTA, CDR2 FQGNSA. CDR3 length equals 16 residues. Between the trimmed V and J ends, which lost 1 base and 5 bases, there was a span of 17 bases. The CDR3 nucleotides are TGTGCCAGCAGCTTAGTACCACGAGCGTATTCGGAGACCCAGTACTTC. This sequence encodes CASSLVPRAYSETQYF.

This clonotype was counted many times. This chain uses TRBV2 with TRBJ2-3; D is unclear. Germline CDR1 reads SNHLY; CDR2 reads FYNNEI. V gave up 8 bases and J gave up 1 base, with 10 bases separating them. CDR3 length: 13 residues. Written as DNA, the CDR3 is TGTGCCAGCCCCGATGACCGCACAGATACGCAGTATTTT. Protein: CASPDDRTDTQYF.

The CDR3 nucleotides read TGCGCCAGCAGCAAGATGGGCGACAGAGGTGAAAAACTGTTTTTT. This translates into CASSKMGDRGEKLFF. The chain links TRBV5-1 to TRBJ1-4, with D maybe TRBD1 (5 bases). Trimming pared 4 bases from V and 7 bases from J, leaving 17 bases between. Per germline, CDR1 SGHRS and CDR2 YFSETQ. This CDR3 is 15 amino acids long.

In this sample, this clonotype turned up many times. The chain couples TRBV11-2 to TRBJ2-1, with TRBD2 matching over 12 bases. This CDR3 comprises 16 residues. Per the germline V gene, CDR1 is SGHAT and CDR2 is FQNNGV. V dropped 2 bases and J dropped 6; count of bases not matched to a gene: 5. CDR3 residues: CASSLKASGRANEQFF. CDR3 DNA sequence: TGTGCCAGCAGCTTAAAAGCTAGCGGGAGGGCCAATGAGCAGTTCTTC.

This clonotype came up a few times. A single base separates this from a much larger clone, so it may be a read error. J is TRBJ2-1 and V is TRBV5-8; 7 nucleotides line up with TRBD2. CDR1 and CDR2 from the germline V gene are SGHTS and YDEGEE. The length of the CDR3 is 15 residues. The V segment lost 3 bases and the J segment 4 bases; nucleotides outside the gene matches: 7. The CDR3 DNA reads TGTGCCAGCAGCTCTGGCGGGAGTCAGTACAATGAGCAGTTCTTC. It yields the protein CASSSGGSQYNEQFF.

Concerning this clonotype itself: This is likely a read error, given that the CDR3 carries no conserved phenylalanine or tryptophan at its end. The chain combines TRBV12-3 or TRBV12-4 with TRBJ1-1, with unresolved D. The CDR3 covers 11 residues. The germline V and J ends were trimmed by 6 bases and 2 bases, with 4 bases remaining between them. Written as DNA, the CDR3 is TGTGCCAGCAGGCAAAACACTGAAGCTTTCCTT. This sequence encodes CASRQNTEAFL.

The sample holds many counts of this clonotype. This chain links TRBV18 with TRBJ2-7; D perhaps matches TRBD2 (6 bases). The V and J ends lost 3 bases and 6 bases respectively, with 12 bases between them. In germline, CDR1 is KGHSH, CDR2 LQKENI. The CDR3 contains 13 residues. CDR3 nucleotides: TGTGCCAGCTCACCCCGGAGGGATGGCGAGCAGTACTTC. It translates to CASSPRRDGEQYF.

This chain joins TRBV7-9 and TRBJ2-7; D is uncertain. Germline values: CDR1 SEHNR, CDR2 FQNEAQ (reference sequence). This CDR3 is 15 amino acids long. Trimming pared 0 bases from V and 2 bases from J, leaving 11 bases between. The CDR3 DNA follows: TGTGCCAGCAGCTTAGCGGGCGGTACCACCTACGAGCAGTACTTC. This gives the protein CASSLAGGTTYEQYF.

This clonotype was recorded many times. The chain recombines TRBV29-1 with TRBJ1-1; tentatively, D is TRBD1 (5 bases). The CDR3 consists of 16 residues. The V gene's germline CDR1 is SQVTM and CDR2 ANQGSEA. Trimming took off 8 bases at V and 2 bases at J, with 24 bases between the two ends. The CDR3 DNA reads TGCAGCCCGGCTTTGATGGGTCAGGGCGACAACACTGAAGCTTTCTTT. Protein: CSPALMGQGDNTEAFF.

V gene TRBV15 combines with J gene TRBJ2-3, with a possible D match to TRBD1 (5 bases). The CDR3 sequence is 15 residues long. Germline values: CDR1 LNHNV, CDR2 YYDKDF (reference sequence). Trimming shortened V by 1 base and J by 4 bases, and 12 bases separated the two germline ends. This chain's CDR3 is CATSRAAGWSDTQYF. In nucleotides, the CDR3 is TGTGCCACCAGCAGAGCGGCAGGGTGGTCAGATACGCAGTATTTT.

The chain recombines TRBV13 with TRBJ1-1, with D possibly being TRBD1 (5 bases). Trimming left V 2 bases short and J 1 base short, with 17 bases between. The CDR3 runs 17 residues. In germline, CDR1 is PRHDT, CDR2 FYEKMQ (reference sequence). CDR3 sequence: CASSLPRSGTENTEAFF. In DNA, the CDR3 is TGTGCCAGCAGCTTACCGCGGTCAGGGACGGAGAACACTGAAGCTTTCTTT.

The CDR3 here is CASSHLQGRHTEAFF. Here the CDR3 DNA reads TGTGCCAGCAGCCACCTCCAGGGGCGGCACACTGAAGCTTTCTTT. The chain carries TRBV28 and TRBJ1-1; possibly TRBD1 for D (6 bases). The CDR3 totals 15 residues. Deletions cut 6 bases from V and 3 bases from J, with 17 bases between. Germline CDR1 is MDHEN and CDR2 is SYDVKM.

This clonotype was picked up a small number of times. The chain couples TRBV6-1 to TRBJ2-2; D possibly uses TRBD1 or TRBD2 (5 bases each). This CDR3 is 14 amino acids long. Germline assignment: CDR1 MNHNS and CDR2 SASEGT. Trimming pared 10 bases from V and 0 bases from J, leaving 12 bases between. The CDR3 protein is CANGAKANTGELFF. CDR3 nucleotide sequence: TGTGCCAACGGGGCGAAGGCGAACACCGGGGAGCTGTTTTTT.

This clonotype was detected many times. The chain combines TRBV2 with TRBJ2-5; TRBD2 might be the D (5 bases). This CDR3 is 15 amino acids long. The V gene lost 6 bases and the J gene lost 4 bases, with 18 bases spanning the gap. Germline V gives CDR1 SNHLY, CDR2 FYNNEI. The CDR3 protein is CASRKTSAGVETQYF. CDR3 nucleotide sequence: TGTGCCAGCAGGAAGACCTCAGCCGGGGTAGAGACCCAGTACTTC. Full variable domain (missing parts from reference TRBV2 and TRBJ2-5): EPEVTQTPSHQVTQMGQEVILRCVPISNHLYFYWYRQILGQKVEFLVSFYNNEISEKSEIFDDQFSVERPDGSNFTLKIRSTKLEDSAMYFCASRKTSAGVETQYFGPGTRLLVL.

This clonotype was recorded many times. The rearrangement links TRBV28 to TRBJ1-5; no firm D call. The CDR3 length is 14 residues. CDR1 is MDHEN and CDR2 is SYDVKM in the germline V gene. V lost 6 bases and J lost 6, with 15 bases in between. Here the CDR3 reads CASSPLVLGQPQHF. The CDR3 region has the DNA TGTGCCAGCAGCCCCCTGGTATTGGGTCAGCCCCAGCATTTT.

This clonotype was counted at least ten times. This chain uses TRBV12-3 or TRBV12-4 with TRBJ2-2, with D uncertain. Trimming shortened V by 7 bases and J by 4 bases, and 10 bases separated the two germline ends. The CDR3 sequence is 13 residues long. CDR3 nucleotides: TGTGCCAGCACCTTCCACAGCACCGGGGAGCTGTTTTTT. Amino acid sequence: CASTFHSTGELFF.

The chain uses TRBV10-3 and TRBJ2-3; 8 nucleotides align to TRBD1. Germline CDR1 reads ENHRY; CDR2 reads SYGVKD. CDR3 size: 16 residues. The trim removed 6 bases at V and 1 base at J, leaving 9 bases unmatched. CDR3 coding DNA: TGTGCCATCAGCCCAGGGGGGACAGGAGGCACAGATACGCAGTATTTT. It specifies CAISPGGTGGTDTQYF.

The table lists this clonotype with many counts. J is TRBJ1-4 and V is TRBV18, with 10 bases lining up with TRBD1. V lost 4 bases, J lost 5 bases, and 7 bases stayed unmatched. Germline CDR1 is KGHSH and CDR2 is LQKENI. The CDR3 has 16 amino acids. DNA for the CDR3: TGTGCCAGCTCACTGGCTTCGGGACAGGGGAATGAAAAACTGTTTTTT. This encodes CASSLASGQGNEKLFF.

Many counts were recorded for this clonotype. The CDR3 is CASSRVGLYSYEQYF. The CDR3 nucleotides are TGTGCCAGCAGCCGCGTCGGGCTCTACTCCTACGAGCAGTACTTC. This sequence joins TRBV3-1 and TRBJ2-7; D is ambiguous. Germline lookup yields CDR1 LGHDT and CDR2 YNNKEL (reference sequence). Trimming left V 4 bases short and J 0 bases short, with 13 bases between. CDR3 length: 15 residues.

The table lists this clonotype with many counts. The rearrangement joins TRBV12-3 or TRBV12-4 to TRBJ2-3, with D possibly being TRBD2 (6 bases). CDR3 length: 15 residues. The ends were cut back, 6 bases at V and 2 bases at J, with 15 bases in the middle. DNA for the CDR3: TGTGCCAGCAGCTTCCAGCGGGTTCCCACAGATACGCAGTATTTT. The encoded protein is CASSFQRVPTDTQYF.

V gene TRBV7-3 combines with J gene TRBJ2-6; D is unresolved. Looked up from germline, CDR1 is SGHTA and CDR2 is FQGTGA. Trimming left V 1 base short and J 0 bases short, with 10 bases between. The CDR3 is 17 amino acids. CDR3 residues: CASSLIGLGSGANVLTF. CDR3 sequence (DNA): TGTGCCAGCAGCTTAATTGGGCTGGGCTCTGGGGCCAACGTCCTGACTTTC.

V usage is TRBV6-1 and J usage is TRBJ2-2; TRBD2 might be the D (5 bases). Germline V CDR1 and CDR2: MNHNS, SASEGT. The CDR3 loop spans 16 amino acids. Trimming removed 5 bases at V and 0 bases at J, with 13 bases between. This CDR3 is CASSYWTSSNTGELFF. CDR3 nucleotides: TGTGCCAGCAGTTATTGGACTTCTTCGAACACCGGGGAGCTGTTTTTT.

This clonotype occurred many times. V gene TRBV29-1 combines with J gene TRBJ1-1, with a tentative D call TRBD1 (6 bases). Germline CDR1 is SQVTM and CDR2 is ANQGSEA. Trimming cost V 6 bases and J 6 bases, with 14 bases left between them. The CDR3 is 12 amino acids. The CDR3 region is CSVDRPGAEAFF. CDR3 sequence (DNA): TGCAGCGTCGACCGGCCAGGGGCTGAAGCTTTCTTT. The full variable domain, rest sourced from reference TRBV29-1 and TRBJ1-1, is SAVISQKPSRDICQRGTSLTIQCQVDSQVTMMFWYRQQPGQSLTLIATANQGSEATYESGFVIDKFPISRPNLTFSTLTVSNMSPEDSSIYLCSVDRPGAEAFFGQGTRLTVV.

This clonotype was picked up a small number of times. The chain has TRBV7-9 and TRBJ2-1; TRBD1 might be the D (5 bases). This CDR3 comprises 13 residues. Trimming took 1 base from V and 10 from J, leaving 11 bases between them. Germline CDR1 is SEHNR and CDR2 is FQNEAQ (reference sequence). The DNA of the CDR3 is TGTGCCAGCAGCTTAGATCAGGGATGGGAGCAGTTCTTC. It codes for CASSLDQGWEQFF.

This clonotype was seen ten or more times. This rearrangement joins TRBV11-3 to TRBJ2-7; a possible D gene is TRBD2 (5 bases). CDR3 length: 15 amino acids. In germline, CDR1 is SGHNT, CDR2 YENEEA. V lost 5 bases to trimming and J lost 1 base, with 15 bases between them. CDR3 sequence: CASSLGSGKSYEQYF. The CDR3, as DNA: TGTGCCAGCAGCCTGGGGAGCGGAAAGTCCTACGAGCAGTACTTC.